A few counts support the clone carrying this T cell receptor beta chain. The antigen is unknown. Time point in this sample: pre-sensitization, week 0. Documented treatment: therapeutic diphenylcyclopropenone sensitization with weekly scalp DPC. In every case, blood was obtained before the patch test was applied. Someone pulled total RNA out of unfractionated whole blood. Unmatched junction bases numbered 5, after V lost 3 bases and J lost 4 bases. The CDR3 sequence is 14 residues long. CDR1 is SGHRS and CDR2 is YFSETQ in the germline V gene. These data are taken from a study of human T cells and chemical hapten exposure. For the study at large: Cases of alopecia areata, totalis or universalis occurred in a predominantly female patient group.

One entry per CDR3 protein, called by TCRdb with MiXCR from the RACE reads. Seen here are 180,000 or so distinct CDR3 sequences, nearly 30% observed once, and the top ten hold less than 3.5%. Whole-study findings and limits: There were significantly more large CDR3 similarity clusters among expanded TCRs than among controls.

The chain uses TRBV5-1 and TRBJ1-2, with 8 positions matching TRBD1. This TCR was recovered from a woman aged 30 to 39 with alopecia areata. Some clones in this sample may be carry-over from other donors' samples. The sample here was whole blood, taken in connection with sensitization to the hapten diphenylcyclopropenone (DPC). CDR3 protein: CASSSPGQAYGYTF. CDR3 nucleotides: TGCGCCAGCAGCTCCCCGGGACAGGCCTATGGCTACACCTTC.